What follows describes a single T cell receptor (beta chain). The data were taken from a study of T cell responses to AZD1222 COVID-19 vaccine. V lost 4 bases to trimming and J lost 4 bases, with 14 bases between them. Germline CDR1 SGHNT, CDR2 YYREEE (reference sequence). The CDR3 is 14 residues long. The protocol was immunoSEQ multiplex PCR, while the TCRdb copy is restricted to in-frame clones and leaves out a portion. Of 80,000 to 100,000 clones in the sample, about 89% were seen once. The sample was peripheral blood, taken 28 days after the second AZD1222 dose. The TCR comes from an adult who received the AZD1222 COVID-19 vaccine. The V and J genes are TRBV5-4 and TRBJ1-1, with D maybe TRBD1 (5 bases). The CDR3 spells CASSPRTDSTEAFF. The CDR3 nucleotides read TGTGCCAGCAGCCCAAGGACTGACAGCACTGAAGCTTTCTTT. The full variable domain, in which reference TRBV5-4 and TRBJ1-1 provide the parts outside the CDR3, is ETGVTQSPTHLIKTRGQQVTLRCSSQSGHNTVSWYQQALGQGPQFIFQYYREEENGRGNFPPRFSGLQFPNYSSELNVNALELDDSALYLCASSPRTDSTEAFFGQGTRLTVV.